The next 10 T cell receptor beta chains were all read from a single sample in a study of T cell repertoires in cytomegalovirus infection. MiXCR, applied by TCRdb to the reads, yields one record per CDR3 protein. The sample consists of 210,000 or so distinct CDR3 sequences, about 5.9% of them appearing once. Sample: PBMCs. These receptors came from a human donor in good health (CMV status not recorded). Some clones in this sample may be carry-over from other donors' samples.

This clonotype has just a few counts. V and J are TRBV7-9 and TRBJ2-2, with 7 bases aligning to TRBD1. Germline V gives CDR1 SEHNR, CDR2 FQNEAQ (reference sequence). V trimming: 3 bases; J trimming: 7 bases; junction bases outside the gene matches: 8. The CDR3 is made up of 15 amino acids. Written as DNA, the CDR3 is TGTGCCAGCAGCTTTGGACAGGCCTTCGACGGGGAGCTGTTTTTT. Protein: CASSFGQAFDGELFF.

This clonotype showed up many times. This chain joins TRBV5-6 and TRBJ2-1; possibly TRBD1 or TRBD2 for D (6 bases each). CDR1 and CDR2 (germline): SGHDT, YYEEEE. Trimming cost V 2 bases and J 0 bases, with 18 bases left between them. The CDR3 has 18 amino acids. The CDR3 DNA reads TGTGCCAGCAGCTTAGTCCGGGGGCGGGGCGGCTCCTACAATGAGCAGTTCTTC. Residues: CASSLVRGRGGSYNEQFF.

Many counts were recorded for this clonotype. This chain connects TRBV28 to TRBJ2-7; 8 nucleotides match TRBD1. Losses at the gene ends were 6 bases for V and 6 bases for J; bases not matched to a gene: 13. The germline gives CDR1 MDHEN, CDR2 SYDVKM. This CDR3 is 15 amino acids long. The chain's CDR3 is CASSPLRTGHREQYF. In DNA, the CDR3 is TGTGCCAGCAGCCCCCTCCGGACAGGGCATCGCGAGCAGTACTTC.

This clonotype was recorded many times. This chain uses TRBV20-1 with TRBJ1-1, with no clear D. The germline V and J ends were trimmed by 4 bases and 1 base, with 16 bases remaining between them. The CDR3 has 15 amino acids. CDR1 and CDR2 (germline): DFQATT, SNEGSKA (reference sequence). CDR3: CSAMDPPSTNTEAFF. DNA for the CDR3: TGCAGTGCTATGGACCCCCCCTCGACGAACACTGAAGCTTTCTTT.

The table lists this clonotype with many counts. CDR3 loop: CASSPRWGAGGTTGELFF. DNA for the CDR3: TGTGCCAGCAGCCCCCGATGGGGAGCGGGGGGCACCACCGGGGAGCTGTTTTTT. The chain has TRBV6-2 or TRBV6-3 and TRBJ2-2; 9 bases agree with TRBD2. Germline CDR1 reads MNHEY; CDR2 reads SVGEGT. This CDR3 comprises 18 residues. The V and J ends lost 6 bases and 4 bases, in that order; junction bases with no gene match: 15.

This clonotype has at least ten counts. The V gene is TRBV7-9, the J gene TRBJ2-5; the D is unclear. The CDR3 covers 16 residues. Trimming took off 2 bases at V and 0 bases at J, with 13 bases between the two ends. The V gene's germline CDR1 is SEHNR and CDR2 FQNEAQ (reference sequence). In DNA, the CDR3 is TGTGCCAGCAGCTTACCGCGTTTGGGTTACCAAGAGACCCAGTACTTC. It is translated as CASSLPRLGYQETQYF.

This clonotype was seen more than once but under ten times. This chain joins TRBV15 and TRBJ2-1; D is tentatively TRBD1 or TRBD2 (5 bases each). This CDR3 region has 13 residues. Trimming left V 5 bases short and J 7 bases short, with 12 bases between. Germline CDR1 and CDR2: LNHNV and YYDKDF (reference sequence). DNA for the CDR3: TGTGCCACCAGCTTTCCCGGGGCGAATGAGCAGTTCTTC. It specifies CATSFPGANEQFF.

The J gene is TRBJ1-1, the V gene TRBV4-3, with D uncertain. The V end lost 2 bases, the J end lost 1 base, and 5 bases lay between the germline ends. Per germline, CDR1 LGHNA and CDR2 YSLEER. This CDR3 is 13 amino acids long. The CDR3 DNA sequence: TGCGCCAGCAGCCAATTTACGAACACTGAAGCTTTCTTT. Protein sequence: CASSQFTNTEAFF.

Ten or more counts support this clonotype. The CDR3 nucleotides read TGTGCCAGCAGCTTAATTGGCCCGCGGAATCGACAAGAGACCCAGTACTTC. Encoded protein: CASSLIGPRNRQETQYF. The rearrangement uses TRBV7-8 and TRBJ2-5; no clear D. The V gene's germline CDR1 is SGHVS and CDR2 FQNEAQ. The CDR3 length is 17 residues. V was trimmed by 2 bases and J by 2 bases, leaving 18 bases between them.

This clonotype was observed many times. The J gene is TRBJ1-1, the V gene TRBV12-3 or TRBV12-4, with D possibly matching TRBD1 (5 bases). The CDR3 contains 14 residues. V gave up 2 bases and J gave up 1 base, with 8 bases separating them. As DNA, the CDR3 is TGTGCCAGCAGTTTACCAGGGACGAACACTGAAGCTTTCTTT. It translates to CASSLPGTNTEAFF.